A single sample is the source of the 2 T cell receptor beta chains below, sequenced in a study of T cells in Graves' hyperthyroidism and ophthalmopathy. Amplified TCR beta CDR3 regions derived from RNA transcripts. RT-PCR in the first round (using the HTBI primer set) targeted the TCR CDR3. TCRdb used MiXCR to reprocess the multiplex PCR reads, holding one entry per CDR3 protein. The sample records a few hundred thousand distinct CDR3 sequences, 15% to 20% being singletons. The specimen was blood. These receptors were collected from a woman aged 60 to 75 with Graves' ophthalmopathy.

The genes are TRBV5-6 and TRBJ1-4; the match to TRBD1 covers 8 bases. With V trimmed by 0 bases and J by 8 bases, 15 bases remained unmatched. Germline-derived CDR1 and CDR2 are SGHDT and YYEEEE. The CDR3 covers 18 residues. The CDR3 DNA is TGTGCCAGCAGCTTGGGCGTGACAGGGGAGCCGAGCAGCGAAAAACTGTTTTTT. Protein product: CASSLGVTGEPSSEKLFF.

This clonotype was seen repeatedly, ten times or more. CDR3 in amino acids: CASSEGGTANEKLFF. The CDR3 DNA follows: TGCGCCAGCAGTGAGGGAGGTACGGCTAATGAAAAACTGTTTTTT. J is TRBJ1-4 and V is TRBV10-1, with unresolved D. Germline V gene lookup returns CDR1 WNHNN and CDR2 SYGVQD (reference sequence). V was cut by 2 bases and J by 3 bases, with 10 bases left in between. The CDR3 consists of 15 residues.